Listed here is a single TCR beta chain. Antigen: not known. These data originate in a study of cytomegalovirus exposure and HLA in healthy donors. With 60 Vbeta and 13 Jbeta primers, the PCR was carried out. The repertoire was sequenced with immunoSEQ multiplex PCR; TCRdb's copy has only in-frame clones and lacks some. Among about 210,000 clones listed, 85% were seen once. This CDR3 region has 15 residues. Germline loops: CDR1 SGHRS, CDR2 YFSETQ. The V and J ends lost 7 bases and 2 bases, in that order; junction bases with no gene match: 9. Study-wide results and caveats: Later on, a genetic analysis was performed. It linked a missense variant in DCLRE1C with V- and J-gene trimming of TCR beta.

The rearrangement joins TRBV5-1 to TRBJ2-3; TRBD2 agrees at 8 bases. The sequenced material came from PBMCs. This sequence originates from a girl aged 2-10 years in good health and CMV-seronegative. The DNA of the CDR3 is TGCGCCAGCCGGCCCGGGACTAGTTCCACAGATACGCAGTATTTT. Protein: CASRPGTSSTDTQYF.